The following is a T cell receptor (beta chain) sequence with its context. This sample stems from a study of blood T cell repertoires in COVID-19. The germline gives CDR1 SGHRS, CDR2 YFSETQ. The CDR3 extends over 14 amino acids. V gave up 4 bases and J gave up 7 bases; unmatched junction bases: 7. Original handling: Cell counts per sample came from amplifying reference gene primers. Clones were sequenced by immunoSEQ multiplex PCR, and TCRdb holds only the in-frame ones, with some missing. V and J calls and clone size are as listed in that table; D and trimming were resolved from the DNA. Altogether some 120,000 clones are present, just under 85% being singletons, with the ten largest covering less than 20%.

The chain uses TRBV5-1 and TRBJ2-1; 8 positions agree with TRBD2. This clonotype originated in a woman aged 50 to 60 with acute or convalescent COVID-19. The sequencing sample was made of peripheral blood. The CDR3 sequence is CASSQGLDGNEQFF. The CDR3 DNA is TGCGCCAGCAGCCAGGGACTAGATGGGAATGAGCAGTTCTTC. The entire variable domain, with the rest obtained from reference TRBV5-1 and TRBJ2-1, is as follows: KAGVTQTPRYLIKTRGQQVTLSCSPISGHRSVSWYQQTPGQGLQFLFEYFSETQRNKGNFPGRFSGRQFSNSRSEMNVSTLELGDSALYLCASSQGLDGNEQFFGPGTRLTVL.